Listed below are T cell receptor beta chains from one sample, sequenced in a study of T cells expressing NK-cell markers. TCRdb processed the 5' RACE reads again and assigns one entry to each CDR3 protein, with no DNA. The table lists about 450,000 distinct CDR3 sequences, with about 7.1% in the top ten. Material: blood T cells: a sorted CD56 or NKG2C T cell subset, CD4+ or CD8+ T cells, or bulk PBMC T cells (not recorded which). All receptors derive from a woman aged 18 to 75 in good health. Each CDR3 is given with its conserved first and last residue.

J	V	CDR3
TRBJ1-2	TRBV5-1	CASSYQGAGSYGYTF
TRBJ2-1	TRBV7-6	CASSPNRDSEQFF
TRBJ2-3	TRBV20-1	CSASGTGTDTQYF
TRBJ2-1	TRBV12-3/TRBV12-4	CASSPGPWVANEQFF
TRBJ2-5	TRBV7-9	CASSLGHPGTSETQYF
TRBJ2-7	TRBV13	CASSLEGDSSYEQYF
TRBJ1-5	TRBV20-1	CSATPDRDQPQHF
TRBJ2-3	TRBV20-1	CSAALQDVLYTDTQYF
TRBJ2-1	TRBV10-2	CASNKDRLGSLNEQFF
TRBJ2-2	TRBV11-3	CASSPSTGFVGELFF